This TCR beta chain stems from a study of tumor and adjacent non-tumor tissue in lung cancer. About the research overall: Aged about 31 to 80 years, patients included fewer than 11 men and roughly five women with stage I to III disease. About 4.17 million productive TCRbeta reads were obtained per sample on average.

There are 15 residues in the CDR3. TCRbeta libraries were built with three rounds of nested PCR, modified from ARM-PCR. Via MiXCR, TCRdb re-called the multiplex PCR reads, giving one row per CDR3 protein. The profile shows roughly 120,000 distinct CDR3 sequences, roughly 75% of them singletons. The template was RNA from unsorted bulk tissue. In the case of this clonotype: The antigen remains undetermined.

Findings and limits, study-wide: Compared with tumor, normal lung showed significantly lower TCR diversity.

Sequencing input: lung tumor tissue. The receptor comes from a woman aged 55 to 70 with non-small cell lung cancer. The chain recombines TRBV12-3 or TRBV12-4 with TRBJ2-5; 10 positions match TRBD2. CDR3: CDSSIFLAGVETQYF. CDR3 nucleotides: TGTGACAGTAGTATCTTCCTAGCGGGAGTGGAGACCCAGTACTTC.